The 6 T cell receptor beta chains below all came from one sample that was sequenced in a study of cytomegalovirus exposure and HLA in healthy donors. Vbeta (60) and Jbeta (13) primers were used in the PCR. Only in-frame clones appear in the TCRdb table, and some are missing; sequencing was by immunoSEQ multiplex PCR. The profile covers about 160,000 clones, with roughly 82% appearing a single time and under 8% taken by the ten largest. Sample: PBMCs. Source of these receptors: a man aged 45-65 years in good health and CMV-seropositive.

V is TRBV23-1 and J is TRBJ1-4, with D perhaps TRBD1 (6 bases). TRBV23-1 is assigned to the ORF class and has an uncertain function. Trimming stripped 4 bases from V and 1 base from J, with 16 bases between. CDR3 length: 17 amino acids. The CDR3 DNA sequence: TGCGCCAGCAGTCCTAAGACAGGCTGGGAAACTAATGAAAAACTGTTTTTT. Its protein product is CASSPKTGWETNEKLFF.

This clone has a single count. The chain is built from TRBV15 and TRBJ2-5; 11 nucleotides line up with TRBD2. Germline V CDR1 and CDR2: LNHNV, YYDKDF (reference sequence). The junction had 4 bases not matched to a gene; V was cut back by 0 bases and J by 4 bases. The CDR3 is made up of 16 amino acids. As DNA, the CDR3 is TGTGCCACCAGCAGAGATCTAGCGGGAGGCGTAGAGACCCAGTACTTC. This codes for CATSRDLAGGVETQYF.

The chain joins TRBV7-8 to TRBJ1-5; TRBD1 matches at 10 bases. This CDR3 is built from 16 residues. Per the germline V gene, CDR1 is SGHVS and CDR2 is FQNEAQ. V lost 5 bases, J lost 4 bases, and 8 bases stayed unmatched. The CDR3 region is CASSSEGTGVNQPQHF. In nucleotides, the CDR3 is TGTGCCAGCAGCAGCGAGGGGACAGGGGTTAATCAGCCCCAGCATTTT.

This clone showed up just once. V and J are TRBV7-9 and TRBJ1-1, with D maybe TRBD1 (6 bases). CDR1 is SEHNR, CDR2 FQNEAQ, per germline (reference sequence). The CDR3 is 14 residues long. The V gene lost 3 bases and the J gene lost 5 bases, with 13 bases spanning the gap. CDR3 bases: TGTGCCAGCAGCTTCCACAGGGAAGGGACTGAAGCTTTCTTT. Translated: CASSFHREGTEAFF.

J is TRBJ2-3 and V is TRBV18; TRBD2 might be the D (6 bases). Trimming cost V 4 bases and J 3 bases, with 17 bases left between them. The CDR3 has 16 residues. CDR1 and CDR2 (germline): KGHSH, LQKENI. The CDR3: CASSRLVRGDTDTQYF. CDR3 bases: TGTGCCAGCTCACGACTAGTGAGAGGGGATACAGATACGCAGTATTTT. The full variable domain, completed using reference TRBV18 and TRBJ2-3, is NAGVMQNPRHLVRRRGQEARLRCSPMKGHSHVYWYRQLPEEGLKFMVYLQKENIIDESGMPKERFSAEFPKEGPSILRIQQVVRGDSAAYFCASSRLVRGDTDTQYFGPGTRLTVL.

CDR3: CASSAAPAGPDTQYF. CDR3 coding DNA: TGTGCCAGCAGCGCGGCCCCGGCGGGCCCAGATACGCAGTATTTT. The chain employs TRBV5-6 and TRBJ2-3, with D tentatively TRBD2 (5 bases). V was shortened by 4 bases and J by 4 bases, with 16 bases between the two germline ends. The germline gives CDR1 SGHDT, CDR2 YYEEEE. The CDR3 contains 15 residues.